One sample yielded the 31 T cell receptor beta chains listed below, sequenced in a study of shared clonotypes between healthy human individuals. Profiled with immunoSEQ multiplex PCR; TCRdb holds only in-frame clones, not every one. The sample records roughly 2.4 million clones, roughly 95% being singletons. The sample consisted of naive CD4+ T cells sorted from blood. Subset of the sample: CD45RA+ positively selected. These receptors were taken from a man younger than 30 in good health.

This clone was counted many times. This chain joins TRBV15 and TRBJ2-1, with unresolved D. The V gene's germline CDR1 is LNHNV and CDR2 YYDKDF (reference sequence). Trimming stripped 2 bases from V and 10 bases from J, with 6 bases between. This CDR3 is built from 11 residues. The chain's CDR3 is CATSRLGEQFF. In nucleotides, the CDR3 is TGTGCCACCAGCAGATTGGGCGAGCAGTTCTTC.

The V gene is TRBV19, the J gene TRBJ1-1; 8 bases agree with TRBD1. The CDR3 loop spans 14 amino acids. V trimming: 7 bases; J trimming: 7 bases; junction bases outside the gene matches: 11. Germline V CDR1 and CDR2: LNHDA, SQIVND (reference sequence). The CDR3 sequence is CASTPDPRGLEAFF. The DNA for the CDR3 is TGTGCCAGTACCCCCGACCCCAGGGGGCTTGAAGCTTTCTTT.

This sequence joins TRBV11-2 and TRBJ1-1; possible D gene TRBD1, 6 bases. V dropped 5 bases and J dropped 4 bases, with 14 bases sitting between them. The CDR3 has 14 amino acids. Looked up from germline, CDR1 is SGHAT and CDR2 is FQNNGV. This CDR3 reads CASSRRTESTEAFF. DNA for the CDR3: TGTGCCAGCAGCCGGCGGACAGAGTCCACTGAAGCTTTCTTT.

The chain employs TRBV6-1 and TRBJ1-5; D uncertain. V lost 2 bases to trimming and J lost 6 bases, with 11 bases between them. The CDR3 has 14 amino acids. Germline V gene data show CDR1 as MNHNS and CDR2 as SASEGT. CDR3 loop: CASSERSPVQPQHF. CDR3 coding DNA: TGTGCCAGCAGTGAACGTAGTCCTGTTCAGCCCCAGCATTTT.

This chain links TRBV2 with TRBJ1-6, with TRBD1 as a possible D gene (5 bases). CDR3 length: 15 residues. Between the trimmed V and J ends, which lost 8 bases and 3 bases, there was a span of 14 bases. From germline, CDR1 is SNHLY and CDR2 FYNNEI. The DNA for the CDR3 is TGTGCCAGCGTCCTCGGACAAGACTATAATTCACCCCTCCACTTT. This codes for CASVLGQDYNSPLHF.

The gene calls are TRBV7-2 and TRBJ2-2; D gene uncertain. The germline CDR1 and CDR2 sequences are SGHTA and FQGNSA. V was shortened by 4 bases and J by 6 bases, with 9 bases between the two germline ends. This CDR3 region has 13 residues. This CDR3 reads CASSSRWAGELFF. CDR3 in DNA: TGTGCCAGCAGCTCTAGGTGGGCCGGGGAGCTGTTTTTT.

This chain links TRBV10-3 with TRBJ1-6; 7 positions match TRBD1. There are 16 residues in the CDR3. Germline CDR1 is ENHRY and CDR2 is SYGVKD. Losses at the gene ends were 3 bases for V and 7 bases for J; bases not matched to a gene: 9. The CDR3 sequence: CAISDAGGRTNSPLHF. CDR3 DNA sequence: TGTGCCATCAGTGACGCAGGGGGAAGAACAAATTCACCCCTCCACTTT.

The rearrangement uses TRBV11-2 and TRBJ2-1; TRBD2 aligns across 7 bases. CDR1 SGHAT and CDR2 FQNNGV come from the germline V gene. J lost 0 bases, V lost 1 base, and 0 bases had no gene match. CDR3 length: 15 residues. The CDR3 DNA reads TGTGCCAGCAGCTTAGGGACTAGCTCCTACAATGAGCAGTTCTTC. This codes for CASSLGTSSYNEQFF.

The CDR3 reads CASSIGRAAVEKLFF. CDR3 nucleotide sequence: TGTGCCAGTAGTATTGGGAGGGCTGCTGTTGAAAAACTGTTTTTT. V usage is TRBV19 and J usage is TRBJ1-4, with unresolved D. V was shortened by 3 bases and J by 7 bases, with 15 bases between the two germline ends. The CDR3 totals 15 residues. Per germline, CDR1 LNHDA and CDR2 SQIVND (reference sequence).

This clone was observed a single time. The chain employs TRBV7-8 and TRBJ2-2; D may be TRBD2 (5 bases). V was trimmed by 1 base and J by 4 bases, leaving 16 bases between them. CDR1 is SGHVS, CDR2 FQNEAQ, per germline. There are 17 residues in the CDR3. The CDR3: CASSLVRGSATTGELFF. The CDR3 region has the DNA TGTGCCAGCAGCTTAGTCCGGGGATCCGCCACCACCGGGGAGCTGTTTTTT.

The chain links TRBV6-1 to TRBJ2-7; either TRBD1 or TRBD2 may supply D (5 bases each). CDR1 and CDR2 (germline): MNHNS, SASEGT. Deletions cut 0 bases from V and 3 bases from J, with 15 bases between. This CDR3 has 16 residues. The DNA for the CDR3 is TGTGCCAGCAGTGAAGCGGGGGAGTTTTTTTTCTACGAGCAGTACTTC. Protein: CASSEAGEFFFYEQYF.

This chain connects TRBV5-1 to TRBJ1-3, with TRBD1 identical over 7 bases. Germline V gives CDR1 SGHRS, CDR2 YFSETQ. V gave up 0 bases and J gave up 3 bases; unmatched junction bases: 9. This CDR3 has 17 amino acids. In nucleotides, the CDR3 is TGCGCCAGCAGCTTGGCGTTTTCACAGGGGTATGGAAACACCATATATTTT. The encoded protein is CASSLAFSQGYGNTIYF.

V and J are TRBV27 and TRBJ2-7, with TRBD1 identical over 9 bases. The trim removed 6 bases at V and 4 bases at J, leaving 13 bases unmatched. The germline V gene encodes CDR1 MNHEY and CDR2 SMNVEV (reference sequence). There are 16 residues in the CDR3. The CDR3 spells CASRKQGASYIYEQYF. Here the CDR3 DNA reads TGTGCCAGCAGGAAACAGGGGGCCTCCTACATTTACGAGCAGTACTTC.

Details on this clone: Other DNA sequences of this sample code for an identical CDR3. The chain carries TRBV4-1 and TRBJ1-4, with 8 bases fitting TRBD1. The CDR3 is 15 amino acids. Per the germline V gene, CDR1 is MGHRA and CDR2 is YSYEKL. Trimming took 0 bases from V and 6 from J; bases not matched to a gene: 3. The CDR3 bases are TGCGCCAGCAGCCAAGAGGACAGGGACGATGAAAAACTGTTTTTT. Amino acid sequence: CASSQEDRDDEKLFF.

This sequence joins TRBV19 and TRBJ1-1; TRBD1 aligns across 11 bases. This CDR3 contains 16 residues. The V gene's germline CDR1 is LNHDA and CDR2 SQIVND (reference sequence). The V segment lost 6 bases and the J segment 4 bases; nucleotides outside the gene matches: 10. CDR3 DNA: TGTGCCAGTAGCCCGGACAGGGGGCCCTTGGGCACTGAAGCTTTCTTT. It codes for CASSPDRGPLGTEAFF.

The rearrangement joins TRBV25-1 to TRBJ1-4; 9 nucleotides match TRBD1. The CDR3 covers 17 residues. With V trimmed by 3 bases and J by 4 bases, 9 bases remained unmatched. Germline lookup yields CDR1 MGHDK and CDR2 SYGVNS. CDR3 region: CASSDGTGLGFNEKLFF. CDR3 nucleotide sequence: TGTGCCAGCAGTGATGGGACAGGGCTGGGATTTAATGAAAAACTGTTTTTT.

This chain joins TRBV7-6 and TRBJ2-7; TRBD2 might be the D (6 bases). The CDR3 is 14 amino acids. V lost 5 bases and J lost 3, with 14 bases in between. Germline CDR1 SGHVS, CDR2 FNYEAQ. The CDR3, as DNA: TGTGCCAGCAGCCCTAGCGAATGGGGCTACGAGCAGTACTTC. The encoded protein is CASSPSEWGYEQYF.

V usage is TRBV6-1 and J usage is TRBJ2-7; TRBD2 matches 9 bases. Germline V gene lookup returns CDR1 MNHNS and CDR2 SASEGT. With V trimmed by 3 bases and J by 10 bases, 7 bases remained unmatched. The length of the CDR3 is 13 residues. This chain's CDR3 is CASSDRLAGPQYF. In nucleotides, the CDR3 is TGTGCCAGCAGTGATAGGCTAGCGGGACCACAGTACTTC.

The chain combines TRBV6-5 with TRBJ2-7; 8 bases map to TRBD2. Per germline, CDR1 MNHEY and CDR2 SVGAGI. V shed 0 bases, J shed 3 bases, and the junction held 4 bases outside the gene matches. CDR3 size: 15 residues. The CDR3 loop is CASSYSYSGDYEQYF. The DNA of the CDR3 is TGTGCCAGCAGTTACTCATATAGCGGGGACTACGAGCAGTACTTC.

The genes are TRBV2 and TRBJ2-7, with TRBD1 as a possible D gene (6 bases). The CDR3 has 16 residues. The germline V gene has CDR1 SNHLY and CDR2 FYNNEI. Trimming pared 8 bases from V and 5 bases from J, leaving 25 bases between. CDR3 sequence reads: CASGGQSFLDRDEQYF. The CDR3 region has the DNA TGTGCCAGCGGTGGACAGTCGTTTTTGGACCGTGACGAGCAGTACTTC. The entire variable domain, with the rest obtained from reference TRBV2 and TRBJ2-7, is as follows: EPEVTQTPSHQVTQMGQEVILRCVPISNHLYFYWYRQILGQKVEFLVSFYNNEISEKSEIFDDQFSVERPDGSNFTLKIRSTKLEDSAMYFCASGGQSFLDRDEQYFGPGTRLTVT.

Note on this clone: Within the sample, other DNA sequences also encode this same CDR3. The rearrangement links TRBV28 to TRBJ2-1; TRBD2 aligns across 8 bases. This CDR3 comprises 14 residues. Germline CDR1 reads MDHEN; CDR2 reads SYDVKM. With 6 bases clipped from V and 0 bases from J, the junction kept 1 base outside the gene matches. The CDR3 spells CASSSGSSYNEQFF. The CDR3 nucleotides read TGTGCCAGCAGCAGCGGGAGCTCCTACAATGAGCAGTTCTTC.

This chain joins TRBV7-8 and TRBJ2-7; tentative D call: TRBD2 (5 bases). V was pared by 4 bases and J by 4 bases, with 11 bases between. Germline V gives CDR1 SGHVS, CDR2 FQNEAQ. The CDR3 has 13 residues. CDR3 bases: TGTGCCAGCAGCTCCGGGATACCATACGAGCAGTACTTC. Translated: CASSSGIPYEQYF. Full variable domain (rest looked up from reference TRBV7-8 and TRBJ2-7): GAGVSQSPRYKVAKRGQDVALRCDPISGHVSLFWYQQALGQGPEFLTYFQNEAQLDKSGLPSDRFFAERPEGSVSTLKIQRTQQEDSAVYLCASSSGIPYEQYFGPGTRLTVT.

The chain employs TRBV30 and TRBJ1-3, with a weak D call TRBD1 (6 bases). The CDR3 is 12 residues long. V was clipped by 1 base and J by 5 bases, with 6 bases between them. Per the germline V gene, CDR1 is GTSNPN and CDR2 is SVGIG (reference sequence). The CDR3 DNA reads TGTGCCTGGAGTGGGGACAGAAACACCATATATTTT. Protein product: CAWSGDRNTIYF.

The chain carries TRBV5-1 and TRBJ2-1; 9 bases line up with TRBD2. Germline lookup yields CDR1 SGHRS and CDR2 YFSETQ. Trimming cost V 1 base and J 10 bases; bases outside gene matches: 9. The CDR3 sequence is 15 residues long. The CDR3: CASSLMGLAPNEQFF. CDR3 nucleotides: TGCGCCAGCAGCTTGATGGGACTAGCCCCAAACGAGCAGTTCTTC.

The chain recombines TRBV7-2 with TRBJ2-7; no firm D call. CDR1 and CDR2 (germline): SGHTA, FQGNSA. V lost 3 bases and J 7 bases, leaving 10 bases between the germline ends. The length of the CDR3 is 12 residues. The CDR3 region is CASSFPPREQYF. CDR3 coding DNA: TGTGCCAGCAGCTTTCCCCCCAGGGAGCAGTACTTC.

This clone was seen only once. The chain recombines TRBV6-5 with TRBJ2-1; 12 nucleotides agree with TRBD2. With 6 bases clipped from V and 6 bases from J, the junction kept 6 bases outside the gene matches. This CDR3 region has 15 residues. CDR1 MNHEY and CDR2 SVGAGI come from the germline V gene. The DNA for the CDR3 is TGTGCCAGCAGCCTTACTAGCGGGAGGTCCAATGAGCAGTTCTTC. Its protein product is CASSLTSGRSNEQFF.

This chain uses TRBV28 with TRBJ2-5; D possibly corresponds to TRBD1 (7 bases). Germline CDR1 and CDR2: MDHEN and SYDVKM. This CDR3 region has 14 residues. V dropped 4 bases and J dropped 5 bases, with 14 bases sitting between them. The DNA for the CDR3 is TGTGCCAGCAGTTCCAGGGGGAGCGGGGAGACCCAGTACTTC. This sequence encodes CASSSRGSGETQYF.

This chain joins TRBV19 and TRBJ2-3; D is possibly TRBD2 (5 bases). The ends were cut back, 7 bases at V and 2 bases at J, with 10 bases in the middle. Germline V gives CDR1 LNHDA, CDR2 SQIVND (reference sequence). The length of the CDR3 is 13 residues. The CDR3 coding sequence is TGTGCCAGTACCGAGCGGCTCACAGATACGCAGTATTTT. It encodes CASTERLTDTQYF.

The V and J genes are TRBV28 and TRBJ2-1; possibly TRBD1 for D (6 bases). Trimming cost V 6 bases and J 7 bases, with 16 bases left between them. The CDR3 extends over 14 amino acids. The germline CDR1 and CDR2 sequences are MDHEN and SYDVKM. The CDR3 nucleotides read TGTGCCAGCAGATTTGGGGGCGCGAGGAATGAGCAGTTCTTC. It specifies CASRFGGARNEQFF.

V usage is TRBV28 and J usage is TRBJ2-1; D gene unclear. Germline V gives CDR1 MDHEN, CDR2 SYDVKM. The V end lost 6 bases, the J end lost 3 bases, and 12 bases lay between the germline ends. The CDR3 has 14 residues. CDR3 bases: TGTGCCAGCAGCTCCCGGGCCTTCTACAATGAGCAGTTCTTC. Translating it yields CASSSRAFYNEQFF.

In regard to this clone: Distinct nucleotide sequences in the sample also encode this CDR3. The J gene is TRBJ1-2, the V gene TRBV30, with no clear D. CDR3 length: 13 amino acids. In germline, CDR1 is GTSNPN, CDR2 SVGIG (reference sequence). With 3 bases removed from V and 0 bases from J, the gap between germline ends came to 8 bases. The CDR3 region has the DNA TGTGCCTGGAGCGCAGGACCTAACTATGGCTACACCTTC. It is translated as CAWSAGPNYGYTF.